The 10 T cell receptor beta chains reported below all come from one sample, sequenced in a study of radiotherapy plus CTLA-4 blockade in lung cancer. The method was immunoSEQ multiplex PCR; TCRdb's version includes in-frame clones alone and lacks a portion of them. The sample consists of 50,000 to 65,000 clones, around 79% of them appearing once. This specimen was peripheral blood, taken from a patient treated with radiotherapy plus ipilimumab. All receptors come from a human donor with non-small cell lung cancer who had a complete response to radiotherapy plus ipilimumab.

This clone was seen only once. V gene TRBV5-1 combines with J gene TRBJ2-1, with 9 bases aligning to TRBD2. This CDR3 contains 13 residues. J lost 9 bases, V lost 4 bases, and 5 bases had no gene match. The germline gives CDR1 SGHRS, CDR2 YFSETQ. The CDR3 DNA reads as TGCGCCAGCAGCGCCCAGACTAGCGGTGAGCAGTTCTTC. Translation gives CASSAQTSGEQFF.

The V and J genes are TRBV11-3 and TRBJ2-2, with TRBD2 matching 9 bases. Germline V gives CDR1 SGHNT, CDR2 YENEEA. The CDR3 runs 16 residues. After removal of 5 bases from V and 2 bases from J, the junction contained 6 bases not matched to a gene. The CDR3: CASSERGTSNTGELFF. CDR3 DNA: TGTGCCAGCAGCGAGCGAGGGACTAGCAACACCGGGGAGCTGTTTTTT.

The V call is TRBV18, the J call TRBJ2-7; tentative D call: TRBD1 (6 bases). The germline V gene encodes CDR1 KGHSH and CDR2 LQKENI. The CDR3 consists of 17 residues. V lost 3 bases, J lost 2 bases, and 20 bases lay in between. CDR3: CASSPKDSLGGTYEQYV. For the CDR3, the DNA is TGTGCCAGCTCACCGAAGGATAGTCTAGGGGGAACCTACGAGCAGTACGTC.

The rearrangement joins TRBV4-3 to TRBJ2-1, with 12 nucleotides matching TRBD2. The CDR3 covers 19 residues. V lost 0 bases and J lost 8; bases outside the gene matches: 14. Germline lookup yields CDR1 LGHNA and CDR2 YSLEER. Written as DNA, the CDR3 is TGCGCCAGCAGCCAAGATCACGTCCCCCTAGCGGGAGGGTTGCATGAGCAGTTCTTC. It codes for CASSQDHVPLAGGLHEQFF.

This clone is a singleton in its sample. The sample holds other DNA sequences that translate to the same CDR3. CDR3 loop: CASSLSRNTGELFF. CDR3 coding DNA: TGTGCCAGCAGTTTATCGCGGAACACCGGGGAGCTGTTTTTT. The chain combines TRBV27 with TRBJ2-2; D is unclear. The V gene lost 0 bases and the J gene lost 1 base, with 3 bases spanning the gap. CDR3 length equals 14 residues. CDR1 MNHEY and CDR2 SMNVEV come from the germline V gene (reference sequence).

The rearrangement links TRBV4-1 to TRBJ2-5; TRBD2 matches 8 bases. V was clipped by 0 bases and J by 5 bases; unmatched bases: 14. Germline V gene data show CDR1 as MGHRA and CDR2 as YSYEKL. CDR3 length equals 18 residues. Here the CDR3 DNA reads TGCGCCAGCAGCCAAGAACACCGCCAAGCGGGAGTTGAGGAGACCCAGTACTTC. The encoded protein is CASSQEHRQAGVEETQYF.

The rearrangement links TRBV12-5 to TRBJ2-7; D not resolved. Germline V gene sequence: CDR1 LGHNT, CDR2 FRNRAP. Trimming pared 6 bases from V and 3 bases from J, leaving 12 bases between. The CDR3 contains 13 residues. CDR3 sequence reads: CASGYDTIYEQYF. The DNA of the CDR3 is TGTGCTAGTGGATATGACACCATCTACGAGCAGTACTTC.

This clone was seen a handful of times. The chain joins TRBV10-2 to TRBJ1-5; unclear D gene. This CDR3 is built from 15 residues. Germline V CDR1 and CDR2: WSHSY, SAAADI. Between the trimmed V and J ends, which lost 4 bases and 0 bases, there was a span of 10 bases. The CDR3 DNA is TGCGCCAGCAGTGGTGAATCCTATAGCAATCAGCCCCAGCATTTT. As protein: CASSGESYSNQPQHF.

CDR3 protein: CASSLILAGGVDNEQFF. The CDR3, as DNA: TGTGCCAGCAGTTTAATACTAGCGGGAGGCGTTGACAATGAGCAGTTCTTC. J is TRBJ2-1 and V is TRBV27; TRBD2 matches at 12 bases. This CDR3 is 17 amino acids long. CDR1 MNHEY and CDR2 SMNVEV come from the germline V gene (reference sequence). Trimming cost V 2 bases and J 5 bases; bases outside gene matches: 7.

CDR3 DNA: TGCGCCAGCAGCACAGGACAGGGGGGTCAAGAGACCCAGTACTTC. Its translation is CASSTGQGGQETQYF. This rearrangement joins TRBV5-1 to TRBJ2-5; the match to TRBD1 covers 10 bases. The CDR3 is made up of 15 amino acids. V shed 4 bases and J 2 bases; nucleotides not matched to a gene: 5. Germline V gene sequence: CDR1 SGHRS, CDR2 YFSETQ.